The next 32 T cell receptor beta chains were all read from a single sample in a study of T cell responses to AZD1222 COVID-19 vaccine. Method: immunoSEQ multiplex PCR; TCRdb's copy keeps in-frame clones and lacks some. Of about 180,000 clones detected, around 90% appear once; the ten largest clones hold roughly 1.9%. Source: peripheral blood, taken 28 days after the second AZD1222 dose. Receptors were obtained from an adult who received the AZD1222 COVID-19 vaccine.

This rearrangement joins TRBV6-2 or TRBV6-3 to TRBJ1-2; maybe TRBD1 (6 bases). V lost 6 bases and J 6 bases, leaving 17 bases between the germline ends. CDR3 length: 14 amino acids. The germline CDR1 and CDR2 sequences are MNHEY and SVGEGT. The CDR3 DNA reads as TGTGCCAGCAGCCCACCTGGGGGCCGGGATGGCTACACCTTC. Its protein is CASSPPGGRDGYTF.

This chain uses TRBV2 with TRBJ2-1, with 12 bases lining up with TRBD2. The V gene end was trimmed by 5 bases and the J gene end by 10 bases; junction bases not matched to a gene: 12. CDR1 and CDR2 (germline): SNHLY, FYNNEI. The CDR3 runs to 16 residues. The CDR3 coding sequence is TGTGCCAGCAGTATTGATGGACTAGCGGGATTGGGGGAGCAGTTCTTC. This translates into CASSIDGLAGLGEQFF.

The J gene is TRBJ2-3, the V gene TRBV6-1; D may be TRBD1 or TRBD2 (5 bases each). Germline CDR1 MNHNS, CDR2 SASEGT. This CDR3 contains 17 residues. The V end was cut by 4 bases, the J end by 4 bases, with 21 bases between. This CDR3 is CASSALSGALPSDTQYF. As DNA, the CDR3 is TGTGCCAGCAGTGCCCTCTCCGGGGCTCTCCCCTCAGATACGCAGTATTTT.

The chain uses TRBV6-2 or TRBV6-3 and TRBJ2-1; the D is unclear. V dropped 6 bases and J dropped 4 bases, with 10 bases sitting between them. The CDR3 has 13 residues. Germline V gene sequence: CDR1 MNHEY, CDR2 SVGEGT. The CDR3 coding sequence is TGTGCCAGCAGCACTCAACATTACAATGAGCAGTTCTTC. Translated: CASSTQHYNEQFF.

V is TRBV30 and J is TRBJ1-5; D is perhaps TRBD1 (6 bases). Per germline, CDR1 GTSNPN and CDR2 SVGIG (reference sequence). V lost 4 bases, J lost 5 bases, and 15 bases lay in between. The CDR3 runs to 14 residues. The CDR3 bases are TGTGCCTGGAAGGAACAGGGAGGGGATCAGCCCCAGCATTTT. It codes for CAWKEQGGDQPQHF.

The chain recombines TRBV27 with TRBJ1-4, with D tentatively TRBD1 (5 bases). The CDR3 extends over 14 amino acids. The V gene's germline CDR1 is MNHEY and CDR2 SMNVEV (reference sequence). V was clipped by 8 bases and J by 8 bases, with 18 bases between them. CDR3 sequence: CASGYGTSAEKLFF. The DNA for the CDR3 is TGTGCCAGCGGTTACGGGACGTCCGCGGAAAAACTGTTTTTT.

In this sample, this clone turned up once. This rearrangement joins TRBV10-2 to TRBJ1-5; no firm D call. Germline-derived CDR1 and CDR2 are WSHSY and SAAADI. Trimming pared 8 bases from V and 6 bases from J, leaving 20 bases between. CDR3 length: 15 residues. In DNA, the CDR3 is TGCGCCAGCTCGCCCACGACAAGGGTCGGTCAGCCCCAGCATTTT. Its translation is CASSPTTRVGQPQHF.

This CDR3 is CASSTSGTSSYTQYF. The CDR3 DNA is TGTGCCAGCAGCACTTCCGGGACTAGTTCTTATACGCAGTATTTT. The chain recombines TRBV7-3 with TRBJ2-3; TRBD2 matches 8 bases. Germline V gives CDR1 SGHTA, CDR2 FQGTGA. V lost 5 bases to trimming and J lost 7 bases; unmatched junction nucleotides: 11. This CDR3 has 15 amino acids. The full variable domain, rest sourced from reference TRBV7-3 and TRBJ2-3, is GAGVSQTPSNKVTEKGKYVELRCDPISGHTALYWYRQSLGQGPEFLIYFQGTGAADDSGLPNDRFFAVRPEGSVSTLKIQRTERGDSAVYLCASSTSGTSSYTQYFGPGTRLTVL.

V usage is TRBV10-3 and J usage is TRBJ1-1; 10 positions match TRBD1. Germline values: CDR1 ENHRY, CDR2 SYGVKD. The CDR3 contains 13 residues. The junction had 4 bases not matched to a gene; V was cut back by 4 bases and J by 8 bases. The CDR3 loop is CAISGDRGREAFF. In nucleotides, the CDR3 is TGTGCCATCAGTGGTGACAGGGGGCGAGAAGCTTTCTTT.

The chain employs TRBV3-1 (or the pseudogene TRBV3-2) and TRBJ2-2; 9 bases are shared with TRBD1. The CDR3 length is 17 residues. Germline values: CDR1 LGHDT, CDR2 YNNKEL (reference sequence). The ends lost 4 bases at V and 0 bases at J; junction bases unmatched: 6. CDR3 DNA: TGTGCCAGCAGCCTCAAGACAGGGGGTTCGAACACCGGGGAGCTGTTTTTT. Translated: CASSLKTGGSNTGELFF.

About this clone itself: The same CDR3 arises from other DNA sequences in this sample as well. The V gene is TRBV7-8, the J gene TRBJ1-1; the D gene is possibly TRBD1 (5 bases). CDR1 SGHVS and CDR2 FQNEAQ come from the germline V gene. The CDR3 loop spans 14 amino acids. V lost 5 bases and J 1 base, leaving 11 bases between the germline ends. DNA of the CDR3: TGTGCCAGCAGCCAAGGACACCAGAACACTGAAGCTTTCTTT. Translating gives CASSQGHQNTEAFF.

CDR3 DNA sequence: TGCGCCAGCAGCTCCTTCTGGGCCCAGGAGGCCCAGTACTTC. Protein sequence: CASSSFWAQEAQYF. V is TRBV5-1 and J is TRBJ2-5, with D tentatively TRBD2 (5 bases). CDR1 and CDR2 (germline): SGHRS, YFSETQ. The CDR3 totals 14 residues. Trimming shortened V by 3 bases and J by 9 bases, and 18 bases separated the two germline ends.

The rearrangement joins TRBV7-9 to TRBJ2-3, with D perhaps assigned TRBD1 or TRBD2 (6 bases each). The germline V gene encodes CDR1 SEHNR and CDR2 FQNEAQ (reference sequence). V lost 1 base to trimming and J lost 2 bases, with 10 bases between them. This CDR3 is 15 amino acids long. CDR3 residues: CASSLDGGPTDTQYF. The CDR3 region has the DNA TGTGCCAGCAGCTTAGACGGGGGCCCCACAGATACGCAGTATTTT. Based on the CDR3 plus reference TRBV7-9 and TRBJ2-3, the full variable domain is DTGVSQNPRHKITKRGQNVTFRCDPISEHNRLYWYRQTLGQGPEFLTYFQNEAQLEKSRLLSDRFSAERPKGSFSTLEIQRTEQGDSAMYLCASSLDGGPTDTQYFGPGTRLTVL.

The CDR3 protein is CASSYREDTEAFF. In DNA, the CDR3 is TGTGCCAGCAGTTACAGGGAAGACACTGAAGCTTTCTTT. The chain recombines TRBV6-2 or TRBV6-3 with TRBJ1-1, with D uncertain. Germline V CDR1 and CDR2: MNHEY, SVGEGT. V was shortened by 2 bases and J by 3 bases, with 7 bases between the two germline ends. This CDR3 is built from 13 residues.

The chain joins TRBV10-2 to TRBJ1-5; TRBD1 matches at 7 bases. The CDR3 covers 14 residues. Germline trimming cut 6 bases from V and 2 bases from J; bases unmatched to any gene: 4. CDR1 and CDR2 from the germline V gene are WSHSY and SAAADI. The CDR3 nucleotides are TGCGCCAGCAGAGGGGGCGACGGCAATCAGCCCCAGCATTTT. The encoded protein is CASRGGDGNQPQHF.

V is TRBV19 and J is TRBJ1-2, with D perhaps TRBD1 (6 bases). CDR1 LNHDA and CDR2 SQIVND come from the germline V gene (reference sequence). This CDR3 region has 15 residues. V was trimmed by 7 bases and J by 3 bases, leaving 18 bases between them. CDR3 in amino acids: CASIPVSGGHYGYTF. CDR3 nucleotides: TGTGCCAGTATTCCCGTTTCGGGGGGCCACTATGGCTACACCTTC.

Note on this clone: In the same sample, other DNA sequences code for this CDR3. V is TRBV7-9 and J is TRBJ1-6, with a tentative D call TRBD1 (6 bases). The germline V gene has CDR1 SEHNR and CDR2 FQNEAQ (reference sequence). V lost 5 bases and J 1 base, leaving 12 bases between the germline ends. This CDR3 is 16 amino acids long. The CDR3 here is CASSPQGRSYNSPLHF. The CDR3 nucleotides read TGTGCCAGCAGCCCACAGGGAAGATCCTATAATTCACCCCTCCACTTT.

This chain connects TRBV6-5 to TRBJ1-5; 9 bases map to TRBD1. This CDR3 comprises 15 residues. CDR1 and CDR2 (germline): MNHEY, SVGAGI. V lost 4 bases to trimming and J lost 9 bases; unmatched junction nucleotides: 10. The CDR3 is CASSLTRDRVAPQHF. The CDR3 region has the DNA TGTGCCAGCAGTTTGACCCGGGACAGGGTGGCGCCCCAGCATTTT.

This chain uses TRBV28 with TRBJ1-5, with a weak D call TRBD1 (5 bases). Trimming cost V 6 bases and J 5 bases, with 11 bases left between them. The CDR3 covers 13 residues. Germline V gives CDR1 MDHEN, CDR2 SYDVKM. CDR3 bases: TGTGCCAGCAGGCCCGGGGGGGATCAGCCCCAGCATTTT. It encodes CASRPGGDQPQHF.

The CDR3 nucleotides are TGCGCCAGCAGCCAAGTCTTCCGGAACAATCAGCCCCAGCATTTT. It is translated as CASSQVFRNNQPQHF. This rearrangement joins TRBV4-1 to TRBJ1-5; D ambiguous. Germline CDR1 MGHRA, CDR2 YSYEKL. Between the trimmed V and J ends, which lost 1 base and 3 bases, there was a span of 10 bases. There are 15 residues in the CDR3.

CDR3 region: CATRGQGDEQYF. As DNA, the CDR3 is TGTGCCACCCGGGGACAGGGGGACGAGCAGTACTTC. The V gene is TRBV7-6, the J gene TRBJ2-7; 11 bases match TRBD1. Germline V lookup: CDR1 SGHVS, CDR2 FNYEAQ. V was pared by 10 bases and J by 5 bases, with 4 bases of the junction left unmatched. The CDR3 contains 12 residues.

This clone was picked up a small number of times. This sequence joins TRBV9 and TRBJ1-2, with a possible D match to TRBD1 (6 bases). Per the germline V gene, CDR1 is SGDLS and CDR2 is YYNGEE. V was trimmed by 0 bases and J by 4 bases, leaving 13 bases between them. The CDR3 runs 15 residues. Here the CDR3 DNA reads TGTGCCAGCAGCGTAGAGGACAGAACGTTCTATGGCTACACCTTC. This gives the protein CASSVEDRTFYGYTF.

The V call is TRBV2, the J call TRBJ1-5, with 8 bases that match TRBD1. V dropped 5 bases and J dropped 6; count of bases not matched to a gene: 6. Germline CDR1 reads SNHLY; CDR2 reads FYNNEI. The CDR3 runs 14 residues. The CDR3 DNA sequence: TGTGCCAGCAGTTTCGGACAGGGAGGTCAGCCCCAGCATTTT. It is translated as CASSFGQGGQPQHF.

The chain has TRBV29-1 and TRBJ2-2; 7 bases fit TRBD1. The trim removed 8 bases at V and 4 bases at J, leaving 7 bases unmatched. CDR1 and CDR2 from the germline V gene are SQVTM and ANQGSEA. The CDR3 extends over 13 amino acids. CDR3 residues: CSPTGQFTGELFF. The CDR3 DNA follows: TGCAGCCCGACAGGGCAATTCACCGGGGAGCTGTTTTTT.

V gene TRBV7-8 combines with J gene TRBJ2-1; 8 nucleotides align to TRBD2. The germline CDR1 and CDR2 sequences are SGHVS and FQNEAQ. V was pared by 1 base and J by 4 bases, with 3 bases of the junction left unmatched. The CDR3 runs to 15 residues. CDR3: CASSLVGGDYNEQFF. CDR3 DNA sequence: TGTGCCAGCAGCTTAGTCGGGGGGGATTACAATGAGCAGTTCTTC.

The J gene is TRBJ2-6, the V gene TRBV4-3; 10 positions agree with TRBD2. The CDR3 runs 19 residues. Per the germline V gene, CDR1 is LGHNA and CDR2 is YSLEER. Losses at the gene ends were 4 bases for V and 2 bases for J; bases not matched to a gene: 11. The CDR3 bases are TGCGCCAGCAGCCTGGAGACCGGGACTAGCGCCCCTGGGGCCAACGTCCTGACTTTC. Its translation: CASSLETGTSAPGANVLTF.

The gene calls are TRBV5-5 and TRBJ1-2, with TRBD1 identical over 7 bases. This CDR3 is 15 amino acids long. CDR1 is SGHKS and CDR2 is YYEKEE in the germline V gene (reference sequence). The trim removed 3 bases at V and 0 bases at J, leaving 5 bases unmatched. The CDR3 region is CASSSRQGANYGYTF. As DNA, the CDR3 is TGTGCCAGCAGCTCCCGACAGGGAGCTAACTATGGCTACACCTTC.

The chain has TRBV30 and TRBJ2-7; possible D gene TRBD1, 6 bases. CDR1 GTSNPN and CDR2 SVGIG come from the germline V gene (reference sequence). This CDR3 region has 15 residues. The V end lost 4 bases, the J end lost 0 bases, and 16 bases lay between the germline ends. The CDR3 reads CAWKRQGPSSYEQYF. Here the CDR3 DNA reads TGTGCCTGGAAGCGGCAGGGGCCGAGCTCCTACGAGCAGTACTTC.

The genes are TRBV24-1 and TRBJ2-3; TRBD2 agrees at 7 bases. CDR3 length equals 15 residues. Germline values: CDR1 KGHDR, CDR2 SFDVKD. V was pared by 7 bases and J by 4 bases, with 10 bases of the junction left unmatched. The CDR3 nucleotides are TGTGCCACCAGGGACGGGAGCGGGACGGCAGATACGCAGTATTTT. Amino acids: CATRDGSGTADTQYF.

This sequence joins TRBV24-1 and TRBJ1-2; 7 nucleotides match TRBD1. The CDR3 extends over 14 amino acids. With V trimmed by 3 bases and J by 8 bases, 8 bases remained unmatched. The germline V gene encodes CDR1 KGHDR and CDR2 SFDVKD. The CDR3 reads CATSDIGQVGGYTF. DNA for the CDR3: TGTGCCACCAGTGATATTGGACAGGTGGGCGGCTACACCTTC.

The V gene is TRBV28, the J gene TRBJ1-4; 9 nucleotides agree with TRBD1. The CDR3 loop spans 17 amino acids. Germline lookup yields CDR1 MDHEN and CDR2 SYDVKM. Trimming removed 5 bases from V and 7 bases from J; junction bases left unmatched: 14. For the CDR3, the DNA is TGTGCCAGCAGTAAAACAGGGGGCGAGTTCATGGTTGAAAAACTGTTTTTT. Amino acid sequence: CASSKTGGEFMVEKLFF.

The chain employs TRBV4-1 and TRBJ1-5; D is undetermined. V shed 0 bases and J shed 2 bases, with 8 bases lying between them. Germline CDR1 MGHRA, CDR2 YSYEKL. CDR3 length: 15 amino acids. Here the CDR3 reads CASSQEGAGNQPQHF. In nucleotides, the CDR3 is TGCGCCAGCAGCCAAGAGGGCGCGGGCAATCAGCCCCAGCATTTT.